Shown below are 25 T cell receptor beta chains from a single sample sequenced in a study of blood T cell repertoires in COVID-19. Clones were read by immunoSEQ multiplex PCR, and TCRdb kept only the in-frame ones, dropping some. The repertoire includes roughly 250,000 clones, 65% to 85% of them detected once, and roughly 14% sits in the top ten. The specimen was peripheral blood. The receptors here all came from a person aged 65-85 years with COVID-19, enrolled during active disease.

The genes are TRBV28 and TRBJ2-7; weak D call: TRBD1 (6 bases). Germline CDR1 reads MDHEN; CDR2 reads SYDVKM. Trimming cost V 6 bases and J 2 bases, with 14 bases left between them. The CDR3 is made up of 14 amino acids. CDR3 coding DNA: TGTGCCAGCAGCACAGGGTTCCCCCCCTACGAGCAGTACTTC. Amino acids: CASSTGFPPYEQYF.

The sample holds a few counts of this clone. The rearrangement joins TRBV2 to TRBJ1-4, with D unclear. The V end was cut by 5 bases, the J end by 8 bases, with 15 bases between. Germline loops: CDR1 SNHLY, CDR2 FYNNEI. This CDR3 is built from 14 residues. The CDR3 DNA follows: TGTGCCAGCAGTATAGCCGGCTTACGAGAAAAACTGTTTTTT. Its translation: CASSIAGLREKLFF.

This clone was recorded at least ten times. The V call is TRBV5-1, the J call TRBJ2-7; 9 bases match TRBD1. V lost 2 bases and J lost 5; bases outside the gene matches: 5. The germline CDR1 and CDR2 sequences are SGHRS and YFSETQ. This CDR3 has 14 residues. CDR3: CASSFQQGAHEQYF. CDR3 sequence (DNA): TGCGCCAGCAGCTTCCAACAGGGGGCACACGAGCAGTACTTC.

The J gene is TRBJ2-5, the V gene TRBV20-1; 7 positions match TRBD2. V shed 3 bases and J 2 bases; nucleotides not matched to a gene: 3. CDR3 length: 13 amino acids. CDR1 DFQATT and CDR2 SNEGSKA come from the germline V gene (reference sequence). The CDR3 DNA reads TGCAGTGCTAGTGGGGAGGGACAAGAGACCCAGTACTTC. Its translation: CSASGEGQETQYF.

This sequence joins TRBV7-2 and TRBJ1-1, with D possibly TRBD1 on 6 matching bases. CDR3 length: 14 residues. The germline V gene encodes CDR1 SGHTA and CDR2 FQGNSA. Between the trimmed V and J ends, which lost 3 bases and 5 bases, there was a span of 13 bases. The CDR3 protein is CASSLNRVGTEAFF. Here the CDR3 DNA reads TGTGCCAGCAGCTTGAACAGGGTGGGGACTGAAGCTTTCTTT.

This clone has only one observation. The CDR3 DNA reads as TGTGCCAGCAGTTACTTGCTGGGGGCGAGAAACGAGCAGTACTTC. Translated: CASSYLLGARNEQYF. The gene calls are TRBV6-2 or TRBV6-3 and TRBJ2-7, with D possibly matching TRBD1 (6 bases). Germline V CDR1 and CDR2: MNHEY, SVGEGT. The ends were cut back, 1 base at V and 5 bases at J, with 15 bases in the middle. CDR3 size: 15 residues.

In regard to this clone: Other DNA sequences from this sample encode an identical CDR3 as well. This chain connects TRBV28 to TRBJ2-5; 11 bases align to TRBD1. V gave up 5 bases and J gave up 2 bases; unmatched junction bases: 7. Germline CDR1 is MDHEN and CDR2 is SYDVKM. The CDR3 is made up of 16 amino acids. This chain's CDR3 is CASSLSGTGGQETQYF. As DNA, the CDR3 is TGTGCCAGCAGTCTATCCGGGACAGGGGGGCAAGAGACCCAGTACTTC.

The chain links TRBV24-1 to TRBJ2-3; 7 bases fit TRBD2. CDR3 length: 16 amino acids. V lost 4 bases and J lost 8; bases outside the gene matches: 14. The V gene's germline CDR1 is KGHDR and CDR2 SFDVKD. The CDR3 DNA sequence: TGTGCCACCAGTGACCCGGGAGGTATTACGCCGGGTACGCAGTATTTT. Translation: CATSDPGGITPGTQYF.

This chain uses TRBV4-1 with TRBJ1-4; 8 bases fit TRBD1. Per germline, CDR1 MGHRA and CDR2 YSYEKL. The CDR3 has 15 residues. V lost 3 bases to trimming and J lost 7 bases; unmatched junction nucleotides: 7. CDR3 DNA: TGCGCCAGCAGCCATAATACAGGGGGAGGTGAAAAACTGTTTTTT. Amino acid sequence: CASSHNTGGGEKLFF.

The chain combines TRBV29-1 with TRBJ1-1; D perhaps matches TRBD1 (6 bases). There are 13 residues in the CDR3. Germline values: CDR1 SQVTM, CDR2 ANQGSEA. V lost 2 bases to trimming and J lost 3 bases, with 10 bases between them. CDR3 coding DNA: TGCAGCGTTGAATTACAGGGCGACACTGAAGCTTTCTTT. Protein: CSVELQGDTEAFF.

V gene TRBV2 combines with J gene TRBJ2-5, with 9 positions matching TRBD1. This CDR3 has 13 residues. Losses at the gene ends were 4 bases for V and 7 bases for J; bases not matched to a gene: 4. CDR1 and CDR2 from the germline V gene are SNHLY and FYNNEI. CDR3 residues: CASSGTGVGTQYF. CDR3 coding DNA: TGTGCCAGCAGTGGGACAGGGGTAGGGACCCAGTACTTC.

The chain couples TRBV9 to TRBJ2-7, with 11 bases aligning to TRBD2. The length of the CDR3 is 14 residues. In germline, CDR1 is SGDLS, CDR2 YYNGEE. V was clipped by 0 bases and J by 7 bases; unmatched bases: 3. The CDR3, as DNA: TGTGCCAGCAGCGTAGGAGGACTAGCGGGTGAGCAGTACTTC. Encoded protein: CASSVGGLAGEQYF. Complete variable domain (other parts from reference TRBV9 and TRBJ2-7): DSGVTQTPKHLITATGQRVTLRCSPRSGDLSVYWYQQSLDQGLQFLIQYYNGEERAKGNILERFSAQQFPDLHSELNLSSLELGDSALYFCASSVGGLAGEQYFGPGTRLTVT.

This clone was seen many times. The chain recombines TRBV7-8 with TRBJ1-2; 8 nucleotides agree with TRBD1. This CDR3 contains 16 residues. Germline V gene sequence: CDR1 SGHVS, CDR2 FQNEAQ. The ends lost 5 bases at V and 5 bases at J; junction bases unmatched: 13. In DNA form, the CDR3 reads TGTGCCAGCAGCCGCGCCCGTGTCGGGACAGGTTATGGCTACACCTTC. It yields the protein CASSRARVGTGYGYTF.

This clone was detected a few times. The chain recombines TRBV27 with TRBJ2-1; weak D call: TRBD2 (5 bases). Trimming removed 7 bases at V and 9 bases at J, with 19 bases between. CDR3 length equals 14 residues. CDR1 is MNHEY and CDR2 is SMNVEV in the germline V gene (reference sequence). The CDR3 DNA reads TGTGCCAGCAAGTGGGGTCGGGGAGAGAGTGAGCAGTTCTTC. Its translation: CASKWGRGESEQFF.

The chain is built from TRBV30 and TRBJ1-2; no firm D call. V lost 7 bases to trimming and J lost 4 bases, with 16 bases between them. Germline CDR1 GTSNPN, CDR2 SVGIG (reference sequence). The CDR3 extends over 13 amino acids. CDR3 DNA sequence: TGTGCCTACTCCGCCAATGTACTCTATGGCTACACCTTC. Translating it yields CAYSANVLYGYTF.

The chain uses TRBV29-1 and TRBJ2-7, with a tentative D call TRBD2 (6 bases). The germline gives CDR1 SQVTM, CDR2 ANQGSEA. The CDR3 is 14 residues long. Trimming took off 7 bases at V and 2 bases at J, with 18 bases between the two ends. CDR3 coding DNA: TGCAGCGCATTACTAGCAGAAAGACCCTACGAGCAGTACTTC. Amino acid sequence: CSALLAERPYEQYF.

The chain joins TRBV4-3 to TRBJ1-4; 8 nucleotides align to TRBD1. Germline CDR1 and CDR2: LGHNA and YSLEER. This CDR3 has 14 amino acids. The V segment lost 0 bases and the J segment 13 bases; nucleotides outside the gene matches: 7. DNA of the CDR3: TGCGCCAGCAGCCAAGATCAGGGGGCTGGGGGACTGTTTTTT. Its protein is CASSQDQGAGGLFF.

The gene calls are TRBV30 and TRBJ1-5; unclear D gene. The V and J ends lost 2 bases and 8 bases respectively, with 13 bases between them. Germline-derived CDR1 and CDR2 are GTSNPN and SVGIG (reference sequence). The CDR3 covers 13 residues. The CDR3 loop reads CAWSLALWEPQHF. CDR3 DNA sequence: TGTGCCTGGAGTCTAGCCCTGTGGGAGCCCCAGCATTTT.

The chain employs TRBV4-3 and TRBJ1-4, with no clear D. The CDR3 totals 13 residues. CDR1 and CDR2 from the germline V gene are LGHNA and YSLEER. V lost 1 base and J lost 8, with 8 bases in between. The chain's CDR3 is CASSQVLGEKLFF. CDR3 coding DNA: TGCGCCAGCAGCCAAGTACTGGGCGAAAAACTGTTTTTT.

The gene calls are TRBV7-2 and TRBJ2-5; TRBD1 agrees at 9 bases. The ends lost 0 bases at V and 3 bases at J; junction bases unmatched: 11. CDR3 length equals 18 residues. Germline V CDR1 and CDR2: SGHTA, FQGNSA. The CDR3 loop reads CASSLASQGAGSEETQYF. CDR3 nucleotides: TGTGCCAGCAGCTTAGCTTCACAGGGGGCCGGAAGCGAAGAGACCCAGTACTTC.

The chain employs TRBV5-8 and TRBJ1-6; D ambiguous. The germline V and J ends were trimmed by 3 bases and 12 bases, with 7 bases remaining between them. Germline loops: CDR1 SGHTS, CDR2 YDEGEE. The CDR3 spans 11 residues. The CDR3 nucleotides read TGTGCCAGCAGCTCCGCGGGACCCCTCCACTTT. The encoded protein is CASSSAGPLHF.

The chain links TRBV6-5 to TRBJ2-2; D may be TRBD2 (6 bases). Germline values: CDR1 MNHEY, CDR2 SVGAGI. V dropped 7 bases and J dropped 1 base, with 7 bases sitting between them. The CDR3 sequence is 13 residues long. The CDR3 loop is CASTGRNTGELFF. The CDR3 bases are TGTGCCAGCACCGGGAGGAACACCGGGGAGCTGTTTTTT.

The V gene is TRBV5-1, the J gene TRBJ2-3, with 8 bases matching TRBD2. CDR3 length equals 13 residues. Trimming at V came to 6 bases and at J to 3 bases, leaving 3 bases not matched to a gene. Per the germline V gene, CDR1 is SGHRS and CDR2 is YFSETQ. As DNA, the CDR3 is TGCGCCAGCACGCCGGGGGGGACAGATACGCAGTATTTT. Protein: CASTPGGTDTQYF. The variable domain in full, completed from reference TRBV5-1 and TRBJ2-3, reads KAGVTQTPRYLIKTRGQQVTLSCSPISGHRSVSWYQQTPGQGLQFLFEYFSETQRNKGNFPGRFSGRQFSNSRSEMNVSTLELGDSALYLCASTPGGTDTQYFGPGTRLTVL.

The rearrangement joins TRBV5-1 to TRBJ1-2; TRBD1 matches 8 bases. The CDR3 runs to 13 residues. After removal of 9 bases from V and 6 bases from J, the junction contained 10 bases not matched to a gene. Germline-derived CDR1 and CDR2 are SGHRS and YFSETQ. CDR3 DNA sequence: TGCGCCACCGCCCCCGGGACAGGTGATGGCTACACCTTC. Its translation: CATAPGTGDGYTF.

This rearrangement joins TRBV21-1 to TRBJ2-2; the tabulated D call, TRBD2, remains unverified against the DNA. TRBV21-1 is classified as a pseudogene. The CDR3 is 16 amino acids. The CDR3 reads CASSHPPAGVTGELFF. The CDR3 DNA is TGTGCCAGCAGCCACCCGCCAGCGGGGGTTACCGGGGAGCTGTTTTTT.